This T cell receptor beta chain was captured in a study of human T cells and chemical hapten exposure. TCRdb itself ran the RACE reads through MiXCR, one entry per CDR3 protein. The sample carries 110,000 or so distinct CDR3 sequences, less than 45% recorded once. The CDR3 extends over 14 amino acids. V gave up 2 bases and J gave up 1 base; unmatched junction bases: 0. CDR1 SGHTA and CDR2 FQGNSA come from the germline V gene. A few counts support this clonotype. As for time point: patch test 3, about 24 weeks after DPC sensitization. Treatment: therapeutic diphenylcyclopropenone sensitization with weekly scalp DPC.

This chain joins TRBV7-2 and TRBJ2-3, with 7 nucleotides matching TRBD2. The starting material was whole blood, obtained in connection with sensitization to the hapten diphenylcyclopropenone (DPC). This sequence was found in a man aged 40-50 years with alopecia areata. Some clones in this sample may be carry-over from other donors' samples. CDR3 region: CASSLLAGTDTQYF. The CDR3, as DNA: TGTGCCAGCAGCTTACTAGCGGGCACAGATACGCAGTATTTT.